Only a few counts were recorded for the clone carrying this T cell receptor (beta chain). Only in-frame clones appear in the TCRdb table, and some are missing; sequencing was by immunoSEQ multiplex PCR. Here the sample spans about 59,000 clones, roughly four fifths being singletons. This CDR3 contains 15 residues. CDR1 MDHEN and CDR2 SYDVKM come from the germline V gene. J lost 10 bases, V lost 9 bases, and 13 bases had no gene match. The record originates from a study of blood T cell repertoires in COVID-19. The specimen sequenced was peripheral blood. V usage is TRBV28 and J usage is TRBJ1-6; TRBD1 matches at 9 bases. The sequence derives from a human donor in a cohort sampled during active COVID-19. CDR3 loop: CASLTPGQGSSPLHF. In DNA, the CDR3 is TGTGCCAGTCTAACTCCGGGACAGGGTTCGTCACCCCTCCACTTT.